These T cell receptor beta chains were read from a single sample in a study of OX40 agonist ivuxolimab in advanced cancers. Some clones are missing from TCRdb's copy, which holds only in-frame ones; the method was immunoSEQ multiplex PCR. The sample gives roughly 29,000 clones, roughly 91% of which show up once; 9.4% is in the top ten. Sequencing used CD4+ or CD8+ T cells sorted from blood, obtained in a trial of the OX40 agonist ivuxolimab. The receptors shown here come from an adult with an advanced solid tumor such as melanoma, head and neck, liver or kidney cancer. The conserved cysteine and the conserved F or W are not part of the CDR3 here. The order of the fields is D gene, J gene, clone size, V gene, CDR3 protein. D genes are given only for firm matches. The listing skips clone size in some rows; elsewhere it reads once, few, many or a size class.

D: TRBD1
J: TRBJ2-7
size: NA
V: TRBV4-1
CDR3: ASSQVTGASYEQY

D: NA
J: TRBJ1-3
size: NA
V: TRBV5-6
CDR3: ASSLGTAGNTIY

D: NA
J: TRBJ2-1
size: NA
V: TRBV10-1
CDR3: ASSESRAGNYNEQF

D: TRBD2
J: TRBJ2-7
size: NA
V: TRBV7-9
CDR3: ASSSRTSGQISYEQY

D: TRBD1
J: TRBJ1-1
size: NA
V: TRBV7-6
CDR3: ASSPTRGPGTEAF

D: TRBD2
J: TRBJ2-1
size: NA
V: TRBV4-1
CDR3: ASSPTSGAYNEQF

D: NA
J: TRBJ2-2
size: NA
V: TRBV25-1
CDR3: ASSERDTGELF

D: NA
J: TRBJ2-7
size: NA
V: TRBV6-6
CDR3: ASSYSAGWAYEQY

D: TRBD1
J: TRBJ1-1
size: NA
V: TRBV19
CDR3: ASNRGRNTEAF

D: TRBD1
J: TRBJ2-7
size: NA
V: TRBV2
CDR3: ASNPGTGGRYEQY

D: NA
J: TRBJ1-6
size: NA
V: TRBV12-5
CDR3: ASGLVRFDRIPSAYNSPLH

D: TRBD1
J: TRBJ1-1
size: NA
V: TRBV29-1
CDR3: SVPRQGGTEAF

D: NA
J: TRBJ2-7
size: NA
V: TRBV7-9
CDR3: ASSDRPSYEQY

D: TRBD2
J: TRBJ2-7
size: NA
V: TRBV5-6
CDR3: ASSWGLAALSYEQY

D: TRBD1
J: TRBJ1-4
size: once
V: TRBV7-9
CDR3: ASSPPWGQVEKLF